The present entry profiles one T cell receptor (beta chain) with its context. No cognate antigen has been identified for it. Within one base of it there is no much larger clone, and no base qualities were kept. Genomic DNA was extracted from sorted cells for sequencing of the TCRbeta CDR3 region. The immunoSEQ Assay was used to sequence the TCRbeta CDR3 regions. TCRdb provides this immuneACCESS table in a form limited to in-frame rearrangements. Some clones are lacking; in checked studies, under half of them reflect an unresolved V gene, and why the rest are absent is not known. This sample holds about 80,000 clones; over 85% were observed only once. The biggest ten clones account for 11% of the sample. The data stem from a study of OX40 agonist ivuxolimab in advanced cancers. Study-level background: Ivuxolimab was an agonistic, fully human IgG2 monoclonal antibody directed against OX40 (CD134), a costimulatory receptor. Intravenous ivuxolimab was administered to patients every 2 weeks at six dose levels: 0.01, 0.1, 0.3, 1.5, 3 and 10 mg/kg. Of the approximately 50 patients in dose escalation, some 20 had hepatocellular carcinoma, about 15 had melanoma, 9 had renal cell carcinoma and 9 had head and neck cancer. The dose-escalation cohort was 82.7% male with a mean age of around 62 years, ranging from roughly 23 to 80. Patients were allowed to have had prior anti-PD-1, anti-PD-L1 or anti-CTLA-4 therapy, and 40% to 45% of the dose-escalation patients had previously received checkpoint inhibitors. Partial responses were achieved by three dose-escalation patients, of whom one had hepatocellular carcinoma and two had cutaneous melanoma. Peripheral TCRbeta sequencing was intended to test whether TCR sequence diversity was altered and clonal T-cell expansion was caused by ivuxolimab. The paper describes the monotherapy dose-escalation part (N ≈ 50 patients) of the phase I trial of ivuxolimab.

Study-wide findings and limitations: The antigen specificity of the clonally expanded peripheral T cells was not determined. Low levels of normalized T-cell clonal expansion were also seen in some patients who did not respond. After ivuxolimab, CD8+ T cells had more expanded clones than CD4+ T cells on average. In the 0.1-3.0 mg/kg groups, partial responders were among the patients with the lowest normalized peripheral clonal expansion, particularly in CD8+ T cells. At doses of 0.1 to 3.0 mg/kg, clonal expansion of both CD4+ and CD8+ T cells in blood was seen between baseline and week 6.

The trial excluded patients who had a history of autoimmune disease or were on systemic immunosuppression. In every dose cohort, peripheral blood was drawn for TCR sequencing at baseline, cycle 4 day 1, and cycle 7 day 1. Samples were obtained from an open-label, multicenter, first-in-human phase I dose-escalation trial of ivuxolimab. Adults with locally advanced or metastatic melanoma, renal cell, hepatocellular, or head and neck squamous cell carcinoma were enrolled in the trial. CD4+ and CD8+ T cells were sorted separately from peripheral blood before TCR sequencing. V loses 3 bases at its end and J loses 2 bases; junction bases beyond the gene matches: 4. The CDR3 contains 14 residues, cysteine and phenylalanine counted. The entry retains the CDR3 DNA only, 42 bases that are in frame from base 1. CDR1 and CDR2, per the germline V gene (reference sequence), are LNHDA and SQIVND.

The sequencing here drew on CD4+ or CD8+ T cells sorted from blood, taken in a trial of the OX40 agonist ivuxolimab. The rearranged chain carries TRBV19 and TRBJ2-7, with 7 central nucleotides matching TRBD1. This sequence was found in an adult with an advanced solid tumor such as melanoma, head and neck, liver or kidney cancer. The DNA sequence is TGTGCCAGTAGTATCCGGGACAGAACCTACGAGCAGTACTTC. The resulting protein is CASSIRDRTYEQYF.